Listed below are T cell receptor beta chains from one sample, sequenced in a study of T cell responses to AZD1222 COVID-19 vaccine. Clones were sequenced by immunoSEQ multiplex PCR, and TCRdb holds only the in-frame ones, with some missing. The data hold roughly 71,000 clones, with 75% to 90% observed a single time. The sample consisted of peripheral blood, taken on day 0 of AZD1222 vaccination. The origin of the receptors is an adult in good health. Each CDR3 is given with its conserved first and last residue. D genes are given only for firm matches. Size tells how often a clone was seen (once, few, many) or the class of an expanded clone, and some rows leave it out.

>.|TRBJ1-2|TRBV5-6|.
CASSLAAFPVSGYTF
TGTGCCAGCAGCTTGGCCGCATTTCCAGTGAGTGGCTACACCTTC
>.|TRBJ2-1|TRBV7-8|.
CASSHGGGWAYNEQFF
TGTGCCAGCAGCCACGGAGGGGGATGGGCCTACAATGAGCAGTTCTTC
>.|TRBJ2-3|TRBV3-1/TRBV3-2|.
CASSQVGDTQYF
TGTGCCAGCAGCCAAGTAGGAGATACGCAGTATTTT
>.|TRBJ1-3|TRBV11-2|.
CASSLIRGARGNTIYF
TGTGCCAGCAGCTTAATTCGGGGGGCGCGCGGAAACACCATATATTTT
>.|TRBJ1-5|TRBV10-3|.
CAISETGQIHQPQHF
TGTGCCATCAGTGAGACGGGACAAATCCATCAGCCCCAGCATTTT
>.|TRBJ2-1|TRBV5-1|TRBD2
CASSLVLNLAGAMKLF
TGCGCCAGCAGCTTGGTCTTGAATTTAGCGGGTGCCATGAAGCTCTTC
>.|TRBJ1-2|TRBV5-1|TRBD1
CASSPGQGAPSYGYTF
TGCGCCAGCAGCCCGGGACAGGGGGCCCCTTCCTATGGCTACACCTTC
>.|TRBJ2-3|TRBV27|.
CASSLLAPRGRTDTQYF
TGTGCCAGCAGTTTACTAGCGCCGAGGGGGCGCACAGATACGCAGTATTTT
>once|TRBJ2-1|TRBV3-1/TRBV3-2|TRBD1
CASSQDLLGQVNEQFF
TGTGCCAGCAGCCAAGACCTTCTCGGACAGGTCAATGAGCAGTTCTTC
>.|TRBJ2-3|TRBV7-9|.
CASSLDGTTDTQYF
TGTGCCAGCAGCTTAGACGGAACCACAGATACGCAGTATTTT
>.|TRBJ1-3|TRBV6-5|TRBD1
CASSSGTGGNTIYF
TGTGCCAGCAGTTCCGGGACAGGGGGAAACACCATATATTTT
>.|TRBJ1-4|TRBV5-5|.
CASRRDWATNEKLFF
TGTGCCAGCAGACGGGACTGGGCAACTAATGAAAAACTGTTTTTT
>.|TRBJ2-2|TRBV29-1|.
CSGSEVNTGELFF
TGCAGCGGATCAGAGGTGAACACCGGGGAGCTGTTTTTT
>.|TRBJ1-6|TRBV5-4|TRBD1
CASSLFGQGASSPLHF
TGTGCCAGCAGCTTGTTTGGACAGGGGGCGAGTTCACCCCTCCACTTT
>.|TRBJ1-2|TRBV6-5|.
CASSYGGLHRDGYTF
TGTGCCAGCAGTTATGGTGGGTTGCACAGAGATGGCTACACCTTC
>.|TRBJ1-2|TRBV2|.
CASSLQGIYGYTF
TGTGCCAGCAGTCTACAGGGAATCTATGGCTACACCTTC
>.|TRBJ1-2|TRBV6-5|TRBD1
CASRRTGGNDGYTF
TGTGCCAGCAGACGGACAGGGGGGAACGATGGCTACACCTTC
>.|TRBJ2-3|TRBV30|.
CAWSTGVKADTQYF
TGTGCCTGGAGTACGGGGGTCAAGGCAGATACGCAGTATTTT
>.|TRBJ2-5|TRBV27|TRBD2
CASSRASGQETQYF
TGTGCCAGCAGTAGGGCTAGCGGCCAAGAGACCCAGTACTTC
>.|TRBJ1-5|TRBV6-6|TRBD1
CASSLRGTDYSNQPQHF
TGTGCCAGCAGTCTACGAGGGACAGATTATAGCAATCAGCCCCAGCATTTT
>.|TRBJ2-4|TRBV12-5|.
CASGLTKDRPDQYF
TGTGCTAGTGGTTTGACTAAAGACAGGCCGGATCAGTACTTC
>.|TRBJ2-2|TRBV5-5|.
CASSRRSAGGLNTGELFF
TGTGCCAGCAGCCGAAGGTCGGCAGGGGGACTGAACACCGGGGAGCTGTTTTTT
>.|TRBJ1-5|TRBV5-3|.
CARPPTQGRGYSNQPQHF
TGTGCCAGACCACCGACCCAGGGACGGGGGTATAGCAATCAGCCCCAGCATTTT
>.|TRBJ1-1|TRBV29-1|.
CSVVDNTEAFF
TGCAGCGTTGTGGATAACACTGAAGCTTTCTTT
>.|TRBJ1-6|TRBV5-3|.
CARSLAEDPNSPLHF
TGTGCCAGAAGCTTGGCAGAGGACCCCAATTCACCCCTCCACTTT
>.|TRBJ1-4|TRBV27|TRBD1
CASSLTGGRIEKLFF
TGTGCCAGCAGTTTAACAGGGGGCCGTATTGAAAAACTGTTTTTT
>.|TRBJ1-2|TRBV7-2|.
CASSLVQGIYGYTF
TGTGCCAGCAGCTTAGTCCAGGGGATCTATGGCTACACCTTC
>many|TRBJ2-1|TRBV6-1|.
CASSDSMAEYNEQFF
TGTGCCAGCAGTGATAGTATGGCAGAATACAATGAGCAGTTCTTC
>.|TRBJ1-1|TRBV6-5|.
CASTLPSTEAFF
TGTGCCAGCACGCTACCGAGCACTGAAGCTTTCTTT
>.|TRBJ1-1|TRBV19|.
CASSIGQSTEAFF
TGTGCCAGTAGTATAGGTCAGTCCACTGAAGCTTTCTTT
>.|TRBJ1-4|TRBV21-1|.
CASDFRGDKGEKLFF
TGTGCCAGCGACTTCCGTGGGGATAAAGGGGAAAAACTGTTTTTT
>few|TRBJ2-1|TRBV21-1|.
CASSKFCGINEQFF
TGTGCCAGCAGCAAATTTTGTGGGATAAATGAGCAGTTCTTC
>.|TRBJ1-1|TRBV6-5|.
CASKGWDTEAFF
TGTGCCAGCAAGGGGTGGGACACTGAAGCTTTCTTT
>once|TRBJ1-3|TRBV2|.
CASSERQFGNTIYF
TGTGCCAGCAGTGAAAGGCAGTTTGGAAACACCATATATTTT
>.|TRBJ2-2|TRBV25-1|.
CASSEGSVVLYTGELFF
TGTGCCAGCAGTGAAGGGTCTGTGGTCTTGTACACCGGGGAGCTGTTTTTT
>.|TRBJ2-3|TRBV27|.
CASSLAGQGDTQYF
TGTGCCAGCAGTTTGGCAGGGCAGGGAGATACGCAGTATTTT
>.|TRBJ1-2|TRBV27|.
CASSSQEISGYTF
TGTGCCAGCAGTTCTCAGGAGATCTCTGGCTACACCTTC
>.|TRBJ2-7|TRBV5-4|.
CASSLLDSYEQYF
TGTGCCAGCAGCTTATTAGACTCCTACGAGCAGTACTTC
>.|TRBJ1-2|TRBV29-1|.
CSVDGGSLNYGYTF
TGCAGCGTTGACGGTGGCAGCCTGAACTATGGCTACACCTTC
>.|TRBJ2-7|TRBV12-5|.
CASGGLWTSYEQYF
TGTGCTAGTGGTGGCCTATGGACCTCCTACGAGCAGTACTTC
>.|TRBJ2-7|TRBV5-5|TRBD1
CASSFPGTGLNEQYF
TGTGCCAGCAGCTTTCCCGGGACAGGGCTTAACGAGCAGTACTTC
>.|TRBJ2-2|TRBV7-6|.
CASSPLQAPEGTGELFF
TGTGCCAGCAGCCCCCTCCAAGCGCCGGAAGGGACCGGGGAGCTGTTTTTT
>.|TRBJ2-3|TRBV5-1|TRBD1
CASSSGGRDTQYF
TGCGCCAGCAGCTCAGGGGGAAGAGATACGCAGTATTTT